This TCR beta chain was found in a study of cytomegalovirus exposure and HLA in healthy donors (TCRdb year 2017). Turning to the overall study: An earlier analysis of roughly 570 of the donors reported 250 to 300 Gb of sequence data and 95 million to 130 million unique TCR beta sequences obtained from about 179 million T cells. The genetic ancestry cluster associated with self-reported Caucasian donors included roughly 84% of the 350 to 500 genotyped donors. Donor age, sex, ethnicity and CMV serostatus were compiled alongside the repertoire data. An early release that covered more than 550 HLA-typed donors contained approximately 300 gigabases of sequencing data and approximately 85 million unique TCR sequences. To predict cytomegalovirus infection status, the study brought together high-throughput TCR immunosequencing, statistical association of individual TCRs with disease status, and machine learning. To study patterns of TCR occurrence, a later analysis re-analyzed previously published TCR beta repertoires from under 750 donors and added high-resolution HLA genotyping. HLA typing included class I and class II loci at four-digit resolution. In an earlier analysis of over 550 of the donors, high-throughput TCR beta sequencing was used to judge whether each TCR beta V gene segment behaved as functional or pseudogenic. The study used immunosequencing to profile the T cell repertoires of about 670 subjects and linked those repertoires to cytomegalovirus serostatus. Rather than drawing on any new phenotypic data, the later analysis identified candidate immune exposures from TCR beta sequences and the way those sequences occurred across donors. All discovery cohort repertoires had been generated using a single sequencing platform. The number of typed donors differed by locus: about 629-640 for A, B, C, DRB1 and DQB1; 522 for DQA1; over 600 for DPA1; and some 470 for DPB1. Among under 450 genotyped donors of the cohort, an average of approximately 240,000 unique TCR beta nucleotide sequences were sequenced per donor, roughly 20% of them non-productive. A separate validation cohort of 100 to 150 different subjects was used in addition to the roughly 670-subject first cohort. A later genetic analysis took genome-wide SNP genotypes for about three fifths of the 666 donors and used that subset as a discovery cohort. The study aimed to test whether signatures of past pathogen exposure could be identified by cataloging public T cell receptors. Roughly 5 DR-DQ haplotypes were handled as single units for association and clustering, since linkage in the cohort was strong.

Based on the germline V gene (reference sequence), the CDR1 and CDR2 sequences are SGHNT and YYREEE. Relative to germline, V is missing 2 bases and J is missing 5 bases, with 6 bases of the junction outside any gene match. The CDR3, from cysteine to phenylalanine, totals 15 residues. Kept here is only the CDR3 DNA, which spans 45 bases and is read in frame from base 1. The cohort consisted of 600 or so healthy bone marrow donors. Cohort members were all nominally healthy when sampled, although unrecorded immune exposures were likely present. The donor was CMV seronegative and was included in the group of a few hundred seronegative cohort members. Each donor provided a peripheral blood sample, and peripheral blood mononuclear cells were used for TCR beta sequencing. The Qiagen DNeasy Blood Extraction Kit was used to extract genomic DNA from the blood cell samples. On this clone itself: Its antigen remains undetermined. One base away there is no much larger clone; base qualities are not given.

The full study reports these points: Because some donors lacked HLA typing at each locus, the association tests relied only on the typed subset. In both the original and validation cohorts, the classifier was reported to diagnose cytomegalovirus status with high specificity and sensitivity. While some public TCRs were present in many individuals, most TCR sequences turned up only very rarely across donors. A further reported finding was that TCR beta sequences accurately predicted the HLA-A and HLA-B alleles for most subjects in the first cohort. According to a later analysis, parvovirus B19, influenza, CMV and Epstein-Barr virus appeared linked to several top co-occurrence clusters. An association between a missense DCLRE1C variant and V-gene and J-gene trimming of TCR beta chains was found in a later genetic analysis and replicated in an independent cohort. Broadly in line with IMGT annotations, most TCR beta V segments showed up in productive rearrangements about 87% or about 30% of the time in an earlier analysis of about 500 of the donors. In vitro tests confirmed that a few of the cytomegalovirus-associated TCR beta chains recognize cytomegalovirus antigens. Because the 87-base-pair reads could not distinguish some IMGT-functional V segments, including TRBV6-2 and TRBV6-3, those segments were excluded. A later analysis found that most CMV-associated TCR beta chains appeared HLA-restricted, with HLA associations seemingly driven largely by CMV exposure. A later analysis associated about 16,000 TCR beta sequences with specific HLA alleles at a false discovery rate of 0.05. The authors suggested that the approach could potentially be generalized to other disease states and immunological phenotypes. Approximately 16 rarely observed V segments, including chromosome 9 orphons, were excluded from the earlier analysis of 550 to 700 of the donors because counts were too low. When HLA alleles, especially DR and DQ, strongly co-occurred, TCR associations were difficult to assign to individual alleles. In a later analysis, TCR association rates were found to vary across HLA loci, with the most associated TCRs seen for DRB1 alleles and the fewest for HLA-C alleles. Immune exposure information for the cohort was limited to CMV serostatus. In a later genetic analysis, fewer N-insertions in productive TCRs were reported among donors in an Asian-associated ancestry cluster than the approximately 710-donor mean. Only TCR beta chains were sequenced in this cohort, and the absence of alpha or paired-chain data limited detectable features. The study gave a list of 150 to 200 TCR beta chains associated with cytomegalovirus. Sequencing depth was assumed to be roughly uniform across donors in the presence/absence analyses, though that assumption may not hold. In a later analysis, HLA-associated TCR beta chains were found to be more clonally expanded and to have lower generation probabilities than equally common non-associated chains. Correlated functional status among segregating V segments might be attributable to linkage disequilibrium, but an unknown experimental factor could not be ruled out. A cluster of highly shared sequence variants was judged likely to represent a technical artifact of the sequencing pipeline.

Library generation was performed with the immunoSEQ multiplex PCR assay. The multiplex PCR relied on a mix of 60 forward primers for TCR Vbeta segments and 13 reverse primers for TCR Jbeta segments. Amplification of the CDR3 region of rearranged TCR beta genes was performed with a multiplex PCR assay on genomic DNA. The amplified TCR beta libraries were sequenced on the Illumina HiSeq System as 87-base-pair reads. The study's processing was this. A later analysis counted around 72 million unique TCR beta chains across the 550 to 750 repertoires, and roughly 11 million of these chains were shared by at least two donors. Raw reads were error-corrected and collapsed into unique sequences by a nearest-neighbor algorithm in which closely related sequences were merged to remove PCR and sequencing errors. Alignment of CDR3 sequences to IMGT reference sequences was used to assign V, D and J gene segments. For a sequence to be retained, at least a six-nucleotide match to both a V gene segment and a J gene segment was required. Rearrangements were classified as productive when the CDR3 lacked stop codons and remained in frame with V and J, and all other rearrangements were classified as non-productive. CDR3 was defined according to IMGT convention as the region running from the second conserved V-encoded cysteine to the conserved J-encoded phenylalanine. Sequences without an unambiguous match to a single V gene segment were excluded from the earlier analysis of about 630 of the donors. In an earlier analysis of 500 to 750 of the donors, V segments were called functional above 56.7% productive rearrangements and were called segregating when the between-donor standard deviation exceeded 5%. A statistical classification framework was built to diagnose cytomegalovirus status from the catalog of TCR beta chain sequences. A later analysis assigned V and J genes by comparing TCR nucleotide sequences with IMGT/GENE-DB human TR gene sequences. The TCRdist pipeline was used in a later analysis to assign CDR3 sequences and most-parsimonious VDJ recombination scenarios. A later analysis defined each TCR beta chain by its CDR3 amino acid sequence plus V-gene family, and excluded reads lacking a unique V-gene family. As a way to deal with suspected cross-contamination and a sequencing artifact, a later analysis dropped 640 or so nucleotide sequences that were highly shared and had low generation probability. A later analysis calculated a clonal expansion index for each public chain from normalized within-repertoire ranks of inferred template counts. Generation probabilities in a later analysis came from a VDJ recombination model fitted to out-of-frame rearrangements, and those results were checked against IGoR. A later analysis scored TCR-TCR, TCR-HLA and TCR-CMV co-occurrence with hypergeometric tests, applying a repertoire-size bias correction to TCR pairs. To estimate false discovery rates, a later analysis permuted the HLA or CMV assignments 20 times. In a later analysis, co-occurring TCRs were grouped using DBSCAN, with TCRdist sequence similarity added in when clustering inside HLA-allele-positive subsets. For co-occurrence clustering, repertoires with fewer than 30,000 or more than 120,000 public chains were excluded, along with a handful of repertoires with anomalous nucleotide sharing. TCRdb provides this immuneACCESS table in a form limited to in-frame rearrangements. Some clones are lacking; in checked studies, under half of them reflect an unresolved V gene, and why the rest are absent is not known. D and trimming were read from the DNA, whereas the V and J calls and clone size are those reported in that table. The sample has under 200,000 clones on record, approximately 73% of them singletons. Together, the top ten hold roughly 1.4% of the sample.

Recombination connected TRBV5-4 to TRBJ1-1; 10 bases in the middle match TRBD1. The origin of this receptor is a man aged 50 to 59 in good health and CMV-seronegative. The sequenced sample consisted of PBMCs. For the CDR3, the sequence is CASSFRDRGGTEAFF. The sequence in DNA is TGTGCCAGCAGCTTCCGGGACAGGGGTGGAACTGAAGCTTTCTTT.